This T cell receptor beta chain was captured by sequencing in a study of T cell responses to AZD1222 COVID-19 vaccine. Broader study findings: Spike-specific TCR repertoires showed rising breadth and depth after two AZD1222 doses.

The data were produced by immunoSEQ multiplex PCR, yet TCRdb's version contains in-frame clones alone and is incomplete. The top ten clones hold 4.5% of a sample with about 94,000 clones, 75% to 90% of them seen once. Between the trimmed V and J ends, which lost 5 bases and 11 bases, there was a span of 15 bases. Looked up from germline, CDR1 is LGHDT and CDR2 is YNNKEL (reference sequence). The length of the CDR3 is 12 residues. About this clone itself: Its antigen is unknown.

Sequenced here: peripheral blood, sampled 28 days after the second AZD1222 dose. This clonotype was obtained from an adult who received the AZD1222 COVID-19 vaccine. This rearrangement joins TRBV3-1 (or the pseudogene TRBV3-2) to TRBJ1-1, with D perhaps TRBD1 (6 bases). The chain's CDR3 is CASSKDSVAAFF. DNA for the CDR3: TGTGCCAGCAGCAAGGACAGCGTGGCGGCTTTCTTT.